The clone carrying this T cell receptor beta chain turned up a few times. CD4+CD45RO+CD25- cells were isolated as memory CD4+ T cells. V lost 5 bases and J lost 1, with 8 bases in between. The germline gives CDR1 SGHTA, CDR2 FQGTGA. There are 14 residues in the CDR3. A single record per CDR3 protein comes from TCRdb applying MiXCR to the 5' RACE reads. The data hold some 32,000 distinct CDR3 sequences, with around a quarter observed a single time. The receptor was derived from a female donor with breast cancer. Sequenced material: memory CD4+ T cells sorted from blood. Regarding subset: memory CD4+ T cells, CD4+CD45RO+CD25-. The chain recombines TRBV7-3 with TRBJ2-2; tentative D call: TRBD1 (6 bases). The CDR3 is CASSRTENTGELFF. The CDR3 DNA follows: TGTGCCAGCAGCCGGACAGAGAACACCGGGGAGCTGTTTTTT.